This T cell receptor beta chain was identified in a study of control samples from healthy donors and cancer patients. This clone appeared a single time. This table comes from immunoSEQ multiplex PCR, and its TCRdb copy is limited to in-frame clones, with some not included. This table holds some 120,000 clones, about 95% found once. The germline CDR1 and CDR2 sequences are SQVTM and ANQGSEA. The V end lost 7 bases, the J end lost 8 bases, and 15 bases lay between the germline ends. This CDR3 spans 12 amino acids. Sequencing was performed on blood. This sequence joins TRBV29-1 and TRBJ2-1; D perhaps matches TRBD1 (6 bases). The sequence was collected from a man younger than 40 in good health. The chain's CDR3 is CSASQGSDEQFF. CDR3 nucleotides: TGCAGCGCCTCACAGGGATCCGATGAGCAGTTCTTC.